This T cell receptor beta chain was identified during a study of identical twins. The CDR3 totals 13 residues. Deletions cut 0 bases from V and 2 bases from J, with 8 bases between. CDR1 DFQATT and CDR2 SNEGSKA come from the germline V gene (reference sequence). TCRdb called the 5' RACE reads again in MiXCR, with one record for every CDR3 protein. This sample yields hundreds of thousands of distinct CDR3 sequences, of which roughly 26% are seen a single time; 2.9% belongs to the top ten. This clonotype came up a few times. These data are also associated with another study on T cells expressing NK-cell markers.

The material sequenced was CD4+ T cells sorted from blood. The V call is TRBV20-1, the J call TRBJ2-7; unclear D gene. The TCR sequence derives from a woman younger than 30 in good health. CDR3 DNA: TGCAGTGCTAGAGATCGCCAGACCTACGAGCAGTACTTC. Its protein is CSARDRQTYEQYF.